The T cell receptor (beta chain) described here comes from a study of identical twins. TCRdb re-derived calls from the 5' RACE reads in MiXCR, one entry per CDR3 protein. This table has 500,000 to 600,000 distinct CDR3 sequences, approximately 22% appearing once. The CDR3 totals 16 residues. CDR1 SGHTA and CDR2 FQGNSA come from the germline V gene. The V segment lost 4 bases and the J segment 5 bases; nucleotides outside the gene matches: 7. The sample was also linked to a second study, of T cells expressing NK-cell markers.

The receptor was isolated from a woman aged 18-30 years in good health. The sequencing sample was made of CD4+ T cells sorted from blood. V usage is TRBV7-2 and J usage is TRBJ2-7; TRBD2 aligns across 14 bases. CDR3 sequence (DNA): TGTGCCAGCAGCTCAGCCGGGACTAGCGGGGGCCACGAGCAGTACTTC. This encodes CASSSAGTSGGHEQYF. Variable domain in full (rest from reference TRBV7-2 and TRBJ2-7): GAGVSQSPSNKVTEKGKDVELRCDPISGHTALYWYRQSLGQGLEFLIYFQGNSAPDKSGLPSDRFSAERTGGSVSTLTIQRTQQEDSAVYLCASSSAGTSGGHEQYFGPGTRLTVT.